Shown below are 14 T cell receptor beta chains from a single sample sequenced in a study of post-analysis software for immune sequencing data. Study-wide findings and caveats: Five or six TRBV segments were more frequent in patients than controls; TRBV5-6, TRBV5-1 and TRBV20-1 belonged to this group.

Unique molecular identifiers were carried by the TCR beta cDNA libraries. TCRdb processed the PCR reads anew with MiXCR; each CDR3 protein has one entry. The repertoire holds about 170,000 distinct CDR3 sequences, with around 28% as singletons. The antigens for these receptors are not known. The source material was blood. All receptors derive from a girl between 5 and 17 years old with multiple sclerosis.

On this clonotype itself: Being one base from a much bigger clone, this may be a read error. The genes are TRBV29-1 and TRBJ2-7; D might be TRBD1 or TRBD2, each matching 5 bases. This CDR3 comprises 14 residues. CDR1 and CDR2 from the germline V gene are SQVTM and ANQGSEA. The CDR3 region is CSVKDIGTSYEQYF. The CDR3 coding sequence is TGCAGCGTTAAAGATATAGGGACCTCCTACGAGCAGTACTTC.

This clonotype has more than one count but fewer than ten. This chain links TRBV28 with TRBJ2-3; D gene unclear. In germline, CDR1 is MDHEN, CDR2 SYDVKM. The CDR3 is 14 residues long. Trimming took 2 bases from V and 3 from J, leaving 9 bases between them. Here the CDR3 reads CASSLVLGTDTQYF. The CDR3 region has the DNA TGTGCCAGCAGTTTAGTGTTGGGGACAGATACGCAGTATTTT.

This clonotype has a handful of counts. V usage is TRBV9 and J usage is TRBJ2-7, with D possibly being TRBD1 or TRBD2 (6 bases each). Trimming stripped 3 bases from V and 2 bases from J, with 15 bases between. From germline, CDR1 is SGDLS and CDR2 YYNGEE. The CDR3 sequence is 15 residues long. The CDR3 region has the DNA TGTGCCAGCAGCGCGGCTCTGGGGGGCCCCTACGAGCAGTACTTC. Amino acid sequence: CASSAALGGPYEQYF.

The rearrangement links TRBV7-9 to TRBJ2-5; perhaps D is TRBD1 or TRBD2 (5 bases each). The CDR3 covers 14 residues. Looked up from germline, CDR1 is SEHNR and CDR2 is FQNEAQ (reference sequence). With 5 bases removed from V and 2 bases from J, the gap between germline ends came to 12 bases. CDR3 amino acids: CASSLTGQQETQYF. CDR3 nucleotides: TGTGCCAGCAGCCTCACGGGGCAACAAGAGACCCAGTACTTC.

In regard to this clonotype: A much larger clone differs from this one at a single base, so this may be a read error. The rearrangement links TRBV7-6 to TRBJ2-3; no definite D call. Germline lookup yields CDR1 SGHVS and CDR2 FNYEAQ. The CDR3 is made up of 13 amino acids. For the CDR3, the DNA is TGTGCCAGCAACTTAGCCCGCACAGATACGCAGTATTTT. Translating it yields CASNLARTDTQYF.

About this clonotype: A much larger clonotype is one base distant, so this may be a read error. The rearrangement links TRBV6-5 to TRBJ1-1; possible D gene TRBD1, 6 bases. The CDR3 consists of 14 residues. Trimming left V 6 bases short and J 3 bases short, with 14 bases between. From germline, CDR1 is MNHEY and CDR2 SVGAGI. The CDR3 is CASRKQGYDTEAFF. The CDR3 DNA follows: TGTGCCAGCAGAAAACAGGGCTACGACACTGAAGCTTTCTTT.

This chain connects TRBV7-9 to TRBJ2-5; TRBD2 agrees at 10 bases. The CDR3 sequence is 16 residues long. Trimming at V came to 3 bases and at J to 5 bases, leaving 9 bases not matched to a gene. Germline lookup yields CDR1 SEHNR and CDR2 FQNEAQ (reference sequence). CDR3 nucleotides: TGTGCCAGCAGCTTCGGTTCTAGCGGGAGAGCTGAGACCCAGTACTTC. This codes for CASSFGSSGRAETQYF.

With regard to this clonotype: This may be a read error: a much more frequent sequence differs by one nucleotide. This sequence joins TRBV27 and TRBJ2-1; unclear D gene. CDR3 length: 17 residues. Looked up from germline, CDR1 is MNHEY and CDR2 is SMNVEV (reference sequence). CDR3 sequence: CPSNLDFDARLYNEQFF. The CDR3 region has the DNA TGTCCCAGCAACCTTGATTTTGACGCCAGGCTCTACAATGAGCAGTTCTTC.

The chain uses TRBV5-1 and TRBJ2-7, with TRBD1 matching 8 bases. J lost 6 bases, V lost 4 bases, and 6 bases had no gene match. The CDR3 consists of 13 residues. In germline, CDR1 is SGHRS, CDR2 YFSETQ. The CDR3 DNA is TGCGCCAGCAGCATAGGGACAGGTTCCGAGCAGTACTTC. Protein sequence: CASSIGTGSEQYF.

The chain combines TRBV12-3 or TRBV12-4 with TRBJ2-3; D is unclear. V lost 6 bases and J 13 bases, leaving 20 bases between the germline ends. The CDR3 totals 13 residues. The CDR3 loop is CASSPTRRDMEYF. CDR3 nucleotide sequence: TGTGCCAGCAGCCCGACGCGGAGAGATATGGAGTATTTT.

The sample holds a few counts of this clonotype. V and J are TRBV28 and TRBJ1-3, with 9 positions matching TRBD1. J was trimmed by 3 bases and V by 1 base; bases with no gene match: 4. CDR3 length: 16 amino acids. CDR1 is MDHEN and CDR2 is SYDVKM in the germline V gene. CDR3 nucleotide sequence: TGTGCCAGCAGTTTATCCGACAGGGGGGGTGGAAACACCATATATTTT. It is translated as CASSLSDRGGGNTIYF.

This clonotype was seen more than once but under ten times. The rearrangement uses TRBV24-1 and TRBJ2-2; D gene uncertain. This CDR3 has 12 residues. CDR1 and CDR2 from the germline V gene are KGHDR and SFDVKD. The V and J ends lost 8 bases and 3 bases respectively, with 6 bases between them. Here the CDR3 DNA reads TGTGCCACCACGCCACACACCGGGGAGCTGTTTTTT. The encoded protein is CATTPHTGELFF.

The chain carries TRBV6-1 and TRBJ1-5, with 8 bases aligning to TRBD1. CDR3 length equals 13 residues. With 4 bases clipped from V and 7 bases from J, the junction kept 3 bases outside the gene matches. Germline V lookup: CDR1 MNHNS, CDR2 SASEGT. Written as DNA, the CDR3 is TGTGCCAGCAGTGCAGGGGGCAGGCAGCCCCAGCATTTT. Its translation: CASSAGGRQPQHF.

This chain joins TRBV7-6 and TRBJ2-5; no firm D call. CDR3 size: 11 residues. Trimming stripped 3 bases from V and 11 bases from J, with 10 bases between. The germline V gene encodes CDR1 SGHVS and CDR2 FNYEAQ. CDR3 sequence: CASSFENEQYF. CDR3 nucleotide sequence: TGTGCCAGCAGCTTTGAGAATGAGCAGTACTTC. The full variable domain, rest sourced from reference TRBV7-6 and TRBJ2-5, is GAGVSQSPRYKVTKRGQDVALRCDPISGHVSLYWYRQALGQGPEFLTYFNYEAQQDKSGLPNDRFSAERPEGSISTLTIQRTEQRDSAMYRCASSFENEQYFGPGTRLLVL.